The subject of this entry is one TCR beta chain. No antigen is known for it. Profiling relied on immunoSEQ multiplex PCR, and the TCRdb table lists in-frame clones only, not all of them. The data contain around 92,000 clones, about 82% of them singletons. After removal of 7 bases from V and 5 bases from J, the junction contained 10 bases not matched to a gene. The CDR3 loop spans 16 amino acids. Germline CDR1 is SNHLY and CDR2 is FYNNEI. The data originate from a study of graft-versus-host responses after intestinal transplantation. Study-level information: Anti-thymocyte globulin served as induction for all recipients, who then took tacrolimus and steroids for two to three years.

Study findings and constraints: Clonal ratios of graft-versus-host to host-versus-graft in allografts were high for patients exhibiting graft-donor T cell macrochimerism. Recipient-marrow GvH clones were detected, some having first appeared in ileum or blood.

The chain is built from TRBV2 and TRBJ2-5; TRBD2 agrees at 13 bases. Specimen: PBMCs, collected 255 days after intestinal transplant. This TCR was sampled from a human patient who received an intestinal transplant, so some T cells may come from the graft donor. The CDR3 DNA reads TGTGCCAGCAAAGGAACTAGCGGGGGGGCCTGGGAGACCCAGTACTTC. Translating it yields CASKGTSGGAWETQYF.